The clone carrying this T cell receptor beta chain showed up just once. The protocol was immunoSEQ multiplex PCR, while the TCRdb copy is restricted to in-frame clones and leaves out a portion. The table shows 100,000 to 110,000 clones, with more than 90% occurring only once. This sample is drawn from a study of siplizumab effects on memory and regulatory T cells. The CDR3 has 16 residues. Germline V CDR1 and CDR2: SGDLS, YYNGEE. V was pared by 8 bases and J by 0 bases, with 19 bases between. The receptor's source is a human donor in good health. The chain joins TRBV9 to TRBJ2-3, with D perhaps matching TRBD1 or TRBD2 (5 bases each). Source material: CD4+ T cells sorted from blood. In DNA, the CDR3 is TGTGCCAGTAAAACGGGGCCCGGTGCTAGCACAGATACGCAGTATTTT. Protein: CASKTGPGASTDTQYF.